The T cell receptor beta chain described here comes from a study of T cells after yellow fever vaccination (dated by TCRdb to 2018 to 2020). General notes on the study: The SMART-Seq v4 Ultra Low Input RNA kit was used to prepare libraries from fractions with low cell numbers. To track T-cell clones before and after primary and booster YFV17D yellow fever vaccination, bulk TCR alpha and beta repertoires were sequenced longitudinally. Two healthy male donors, one aged 18 to 30 and one aged 30 to 40 years, were included in the cohort. Blood samples were taken at several timepoints before and after primary and secondary immunization, and bulk PBMC replicates and cell subsets were isolated. General findings and caveats noted by the study authors: Most clones expanded after primary vaccination (96% of CD4 and roughly 90% of CD8) were re-detected after the booster, suggesting that broad memory maintenance occurred. A small fraction of clonotypes appeared in both the CD4 and CD8 compartments, likely as a result of convergent recombination. Because only two donors were included in the study, the extent to which the findings can be generalized is limited. The secondary T-cell response was found to be weaker but faster than the primary response, with a peak reached on day 5 rather than on day 15. Because abundant contaminating clonotypes from the bulk population could be contained in FACS-sorted repertoires, computational filtering was required.

The germline V gene gives CDR1 as MNHEY and CDR2 as SVGAGI. Inclusive of the bounding cysteine and phenylalanine, the CDR3 is 10 residues long. Only the CDR3 DNA stays, 30 bases, in frame from base 1. V is clipped by 8 bases and J by 6 bases, and the sequence between their germline boundaries is 4 bases long. Sequencing instrument: Illumina NovaSeq 6000. TCR cDNA was synthesized by 5'RACE template switching, through which a universal primer site and unique molecular identifiers were introduced. Priming of cDNA synthesis was performed from both the TCR alpha and TCR beta constant segments. Library amplification used two PCR steps, and the second PCR step added sample barcodes and sequencing adapters. Sequencing of libraries was performed on Illumina HiSeq 2500 (2x100 bp) or NovaSeq (2x150 bp). The study's own analysis went as follows. Demultiplexing of reads and collapsing into UMI consensus sequences were performed with MIGEC, and V(D)J alignment was carried out with MiXCR. Vaccine-responding clonotypes were defined with edgeR using replicate PBMC samples, requiring FDR below 0.01 and a log2 fold change above 5 up to day 15. Bulk clonotypes were assigned CD4 or CD8 identity according to which sequenced CD4 or CD8 repertoire held them at higher abundance. TCRdb reprocessing: public reads trimmed at Q25 with fastp, clones called with MiXCR, in-frame beta chains kept. Each CDR3 protein appears once, grouped with its most common genes and DNA. TCRdb, not the original authors, processed these V and J calls. This sample lists some 340,000 distinct CDR3 sequences; approximately 4% were detected once. Approximately 23% of the sample rests with the top ten.

Ten or more counts support this clonotype. There is no known antigen for this receptor. A much larger clone sits a single nucleotide away, making a read error possible. Per the publication, the treatment or condition label means: live attenuated yellow fever vaccine strain. At each blood-draw timepoint, two biological replicates of bulk PBMCs were collected. PBMCs were isolated from peripheral blood using a standard Ficoll-Paque protocol. RNA was extracted with TriZol from bulk PBMCs, CD4 and CD8 fractions, and dextramer-positive and dextramer-negative fractions. Recombination connected TRBV6-5 to TRBJ2-2, with no confident D gene call. Sequenced here: PBMCs, sampled 5 days after the yellow fever booster vaccination. This TCR was sampled from a man aged 18 to 30 who received the YFV17D yellow fever vaccine. CDR3 protein: CASGAGELFF. The DNA is TGTGCCAGCGGAGCCGGGGAGCTGTTTTTT.